This entry lists 22 T cell receptor beta chains sequenced from one sample in a study of blood T cell repertoires in COVID-19. The method was immunoSEQ multiplex PCR; TCRdb's version includes in-frame clones alone and lacks a portion of them. The table shows more than 100,000 clones, with 80% to 90% occurring only once. Sequences were obtained from peripheral blood. These receptor sequences come from a man between 35 and 55 years old with acute or convalescent COVID-19.

The chain uses TRBV7-2 and TRBJ1-2, with 9 bases matching TRBD1. The V gene end was trimmed by 0 bases and the J gene end by 6 bases; junction bases not matched to a gene: 5. Germline CDR1 SGHTA, CDR2 FQGNSA. The CDR3 is 15 residues long. In nucleotides, the CDR3 is TGTGCCAGCAGCTTAGCGGGACAGGGTTTTGATGGCTACACCTTC. Translated, it gives CASSLAGQGFDGYTF.

The genes are TRBV3-1 (or the pseudogene TRBV3-2) and TRBJ2-7, with TRBD2 matching over 14 bases. Germline CDR1 is LGHDT and CDR2 is YNNKEL (reference sequence). Germline trimming cut 4 bases from V and 4 bases from J; bases unmatched to any gene: 3. The CDR3 has 15 amino acids. In nucleotides, the CDR3 is TGTGCCAGCAGCCCCGGACTAGCGGGAGGTTACGAGCAGTACTTC. Translation gives CASSPGLAGGYEQYF.

This sequence joins TRBV29-1 and TRBJ1-1, with no clear D. V was clipped by 0 bases and J by 5 bases, with 10 bases between them. The CDR3 sequence is 13 residues long. The germline gives CDR1 SQVTM, CDR2 ANQGSEA. The CDR3 sequence: CSVEDHGRTEAFF. The CDR3 DNA follows: TGCAGCGTTGAAGATCACGGGAGGACTGAAGCTTTCTTT.

This clone was picked up a small number of times. The CDR3 coding sequence is TGTGCCAGCAGCTTGAAACCAGGGGGCTCTCAGCCCCAGCATTTT. Translating it yields CASSLKPGGSQPQHF. The chain carries TRBV5-4 and TRBJ1-5; the match to TRBD1 covers 8 bases. Germline V gene data show CDR1 as SGHNT and CDR2 as YYREEE (reference sequence). This CDR3 spans 15 amino acids. The V segment lost 1 base and the J segment 6 bases; nucleotides outside the gene matches: 6.

This sequence joins TRBV19 and TRBJ2-3; D not resolved. V dropped 3 bases and J dropped 4 bases, with 2 bases sitting between them. Germline CDR1 and CDR2: LNHDA and SQIVND (reference sequence). The CDR3 has 11 amino acids. The DNA of the CDR3 is TGTGCCAGTAGTATCGCAGATACGCAGTATTTT. This sequence encodes CASSIADTQYF.

The chain links TRBV6-2 or TRBV6-3 to TRBJ2-7; D gene uncertain. Trimming removed 4 bases at V and 6 bases at J, with 10 bases between. The length of the CDR3 is 12 residues. CDR1 and CDR2 (germline): MNHEY, SVGEGT. CDR3 DNA: TGTGCCAGCAGTTCGAGTATCTTCGAGCAGTACTTC. Translating gives CASSSSIFEQYF.

The V and J genes are TRBV5-6 and TRBJ1-2, with 7 bases that match TRBD1. CDR1 and CDR2 from the germline V gene are SGHDT and YYEEEE. V lost 3 bases, J lost 2 bases, and 4 bases stayed unmatched. This CDR3 comprises 14 residues. CDR3 in amino acids: CASSSTGSNYGYTF. For the CDR3, the DNA is TGTGCCAGCAGCTCGACAGGGAGCAACTATGGCTACACCTTC.

The rearrangement uses TRBV19 and TRBJ2-3; no clear D gene. CDR1 and CDR2 (germline): LNHDA, SQIVND (reference sequence). Trimming removed 6 bases at V and 0 bases at J, with 10 bases between. The CDR3 contains 14 residues. The DNA of the CDR3 is TGTGCCAGTAGCGGTCACCCTAGCACAGATACGCAGTATTTT. Protein: CASSGHPSTDTQYF.

J is TRBJ2-7 and V is TRBV13; D gene unclear. Germline loops: CDR1 PRHDT, CDR2 FYEKMQ (reference sequence). V was shortened by 5 bases and J by 1 base, with 6 bases between the two germline ends. The CDR3 runs 12 residues. This CDR3 is CASSPYSYEQYF. The CDR3 bases are TGTGCCAGCAGCCCTTATTCCTACGAGCAGTACTTC.

This chain links TRBV19 with TRBJ1-2; D is uncertain. V lost 0 bases, J lost 4 bases, and 15 bases lay in between. From germline, CDR1 is LNHDA and CDR2 SQIVND (reference sequence). The CDR3 contains 16 residues. The CDR3 DNA sequence: TGTGCCAGTAGTATAGATCTGAGAGCCCTTGGCTATGGCTACACCTTC. This gives the protein CASSIDLRALGYGYTF. The entire variable domain, with the rest obtained from reference TRBV19 and TRBJ1-2, is as follows: DGGITQSPKYLFRKEGQNVTLSCEQNLNHDAMYWYRQDPGQGLRLIYYSQIVNDFQKGDIAEGYSVSREKKESFPLTVTSAQKNPTAFYLCASSIDLRALGYGYTFGSGTRLTVV.

This chain uses TRBV7-6 with TRBJ2-3, with D perhaps TRBD1 (6 bases). The germline V gene has CDR1 SGHVS and CDR2 FNYEAQ. V was pared by 0 bases and J by 4 bases, with 11 bases between. The CDR3 extends over 15 amino acids. The CDR3 region is CASSLALGAADTQYF. The CDR3, as DNA: TGTGCCAGCAGCTTAGCGCTGGGGGCCGCAGATACGCAGTATTTT.

The chain employs TRBV5-6 and TRBJ2-1; TRBD2 agrees at 7 bases. V lost 4 bases and J lost 8; bases outside the gene matches: 3. This CDR3 spans 12 amino acids. Germline assignment: CDR1 SGHDT and CDR2 YYEEEE. CDR3 loop: CASSPAGYEQFF. CDR3 sequence (DNA): TGTGCCAGCAGCCCAGCGGGGTATGAGCAGTTCTTC.

The chain employs TRBV9 and TRBJ2-5; the D is unclear. This CDR3 has 13 amino acids. V lost 3 bases to trimming and J lost 4 bases, with 10 bases between them. The germline V gene encodes CDR1 SGDLS and CDR2 YYNGEE. CDR3 residues: CASSERSGETQYF. The CDR3, as DNA: TGTGCCAGCAGCGAGAGGAGTGGAGAGACCCAGTACTTC.

The V gene is TRBV30, the J gene TRBJ1-4, with D unclear. This CDR3 is built from 12 residues. V dropped 3 bases and J dropped 8 bases, with 10 bases sitting between them. The germline V gene has CDR1 GTSNPN and CDR2 SVGIG (reference sequence). The CDR3 region is CAWRTGREKLFF. The CDR3 region has the DNA TGTGCCTGGAGGACGGGAAGAGAAAAACTGTTTTTT.

This clone was detected a few times. The J gene is TRBJ1-1, the V gene TRBV6-5; the D gene is possibly TRBD1 (6 bases). Germline-derived CDR1 and CDR2 are MNHEY and SVGAGI. Trimming took off 8 bases at V and 1 base at J, with 11 bases between the two ends. The CDR3 has 13 amino acids. CDR3 DNA sequence: TGTGCCAGCCAACAGGGAGAGAACACTGAAGCTTTCTTT. It translates to CASQQGENTEAFF.

J is TRBJ1-4 and V is TRBV6-5; D unresolved. The V gene lost 10 bases and the J gene lost 0 bases, with 12 bases spanning the gap. This CDR3 contains 14 residues. The germline V gene has CDR1 MNHEY and CDR2 SVGAGI. The CDR3 coding sequence is TGTGCCACCTCGTGGGGAGCAACTAATGAAAAACTGTTTTTT. This encodes CATSWGATNEKLFF.

This rearrangement joins TRBV20-1 to TRBJ1-5, with 8 bases that match TRBD1. V dropped 3 bases and J dropped 6; count of bases not matched to a gene: 4. The CDR3 has 13 residues. Germline V lookup: CDR1 DFQATT, CDR2 SNEGSKA (reference sequence). CDR3 sequence (DNA): TGCAGTGCTAGTACAGGGGGTAGTCAGCCCCAGCATTTT. Protein sequence: CSASTGGSQPQHF.

The J gene is TRBJ1-6, the V gene TRBV6-6; possibly TRBD1 for D (6 bases). The V gene's germline CDR1 is MNHNY and CDR2 SVGAGI (reference sequence). This CDR3 is built from 13 residues. V lost 7 bases to trimming and J lost 12 bases, with 16 bases between them. DNA for the CDR3: TGTGCCAGCACAAAGGCGGGGGGCGGACCCCTCCACTTT. Its protein is CASTKAGGGPLHF.

This chain links TRBV6-5 with TRBJ2-7; 7 nucleotides line up with TRBD1. Trimming cost V 11 bases and J 3 bases; bases outside gene matches: 10. Germline CDR1 is MNHEY and CDR2 is SVGAGI. CDR3 length equals 13 residues. The chain's CDR3 is CAAYGTALYEQYF. CDR3 DNA sequence: TGTGCCGCTTACGGGACAGCGCTCTACGAGCAGTACTTC.

The chain joins TRBV5-1 to TRBJ1-1; D possibly corresponds to TRBD1 (6 bases). The CDR3 has 13 residues. In germline, CDR1 is SGHRS, CDR2 YFSETQ. Between the trimmed V and J ends, which lost 3 bases and 4 bases, there was a span of 10 bases. For the CDR3, the DNA is TGCGCCAGCAGCTGGGACAAGCCCACTGAAGCTTTCTTT. The encoded protein is CASSWDKPTEAFF.

The chain employs TRBV6-5 and TRBJ1-1, with 7 bases matching TRBD1. Unmatched junction bases numbered 7, after V lost 6 bases and J lost 3 bases. Looked up from germline, CDR1 is MNHEY and CDR2 is SVGAGI. This CDR3 region has 14 residues. DNA of the CDR3: TGTGCCAGCAGCCAGAGACAGGGAGACACTGAAGCTTTCTTT. Encoded protein: CASSQRQGDTEAFF.

V usage is TRBV4-3 and J usage is TRBJ2-7; D perhaps matches TRBD2 (6 bases). V was cut by 0 bases and J by 5 bases, with 20 bases left in between. CDR1 and CDR2 (germline): LGHNA, YSLEER. CDR3 length: 17 amino acids. The CDR3 DNA reads as TGCGCCAGCAGCCAAGATTCCCCTGGGACGGGCGGGGACGAGCAGTACTTC. Protein sequence: CASSQDSPGTGGDEQYF.